This T cell receptor (beta chain) appears in the sequencing data of a study of identical twins. Germline V gene data show CDR1 as DFQATT and CDR2 as SNEGSKA (reference sequence). V shed 3 bases and J shed 2 bases, with 10 bases lying between them. The CDR3 totals 14 residues. Template switching supplied a universal primer site; unique molecular identifiers were carried on the cDNA. TCRdb reprocessed the 5' RACE reads with MiXCR, giving one entry per CDR3 protein. Among some 200,000 distinct CDR3 sequences listed, less than 8% were seen once. This clonotype has ten or more counts. What it recognizes is unknown. The study, taken as a whole, reports: Monozygotic twins shared more out-of-frame TCR alpha than recombination models predicted. A lower insertion count was a feature of abundant cord blood beta clonotypes, with no such feature in memory repertoires.

Another study also made use of these data, one on yellow fever vaccine responses in identical twins.

This sequence originates from a woman under 30 in good health. The specimen was memory (CD45RO+) T cells sorted from blood. The V call is TRBV20-1, the J call TRBJ2-2; D not resolved. The CDR3 bases are TGCAGTGCTAGCCGGGCCGCCAACACCGGGGAGCTGTTTTTT. Amino acids: CSASRAANTGELFF.